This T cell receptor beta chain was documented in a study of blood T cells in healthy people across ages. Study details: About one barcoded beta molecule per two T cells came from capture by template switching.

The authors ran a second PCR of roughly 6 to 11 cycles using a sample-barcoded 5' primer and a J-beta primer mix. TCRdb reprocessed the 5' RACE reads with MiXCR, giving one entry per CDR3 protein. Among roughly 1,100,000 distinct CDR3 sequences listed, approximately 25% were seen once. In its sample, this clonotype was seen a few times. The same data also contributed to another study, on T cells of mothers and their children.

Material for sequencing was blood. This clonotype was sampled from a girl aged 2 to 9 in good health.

CDR3 amino acids: CASTSWDSIHYGYTF. The CDR3, as DNA: TGTGCCAGCACCAGTTGGGACAGCATACACTATGGCTACACCTTC. V is TRBV7-9 and J is TRBJ1-2, with 7 bases matching TRBD1. J gave up 3 bases and V 7 bases, and 11 bases lay outside the gene matches. This CDR3 has 15 residues. Germline lookup yields CDR1 SEHNR and CDR2 FQNEAQ (reference sequence).